Listed here are 21 T cell receptor beta chains from one sample, sequenced in a study of CD8 T cells in ankylosing spondylitis. TCRdb recomputed calls from the 5' RACE reads with MiXCR, one row per CDR3 protein. Here the sample spans 290,000 or so distinct CDR3 sequences, 20% being singletons. The source material was blood, either unsorted or a sorted T cell fraction (not recorded which). These receptors originate from a female donor with ankylosing spondylitis or in good health (not recorded which).

This clonotype turned up a few times. CDR3 sequence reads: CASSHDGALRQGSPLHF. The DNA of the CDR3 is TGCGCCAGCAGCCACGACGGGGCTCTACGGCAGGGTTCACCCCTCCACTTT. This chain joins TRBV4-3 and TRBJ1-6; perhaps TRBD1 as D (5 bases). Germline V CDR1 and CDR2: LGHNA, YSLEER. Deletions cut 3 bases from V and 9 bases from J, with 21 bases between. The length of the CDR3 is 17 residues.

The chain joins TRBV10-3 to TRBJ2-1; 8 bases map to TRBD2. There are 15 residues in the CDR3. V lost 4 bases to trimming and J lost 5 bases; unmatched junction nucleotides: 7. Germline CDR1 is ENHRY and CDR2 is SYGVKD. This chain's CDR3 is CAISGAGGIHNEQFF. In DNA, the CDR3 is TGTGCCATCAGTGGTGCGGGAGGTATCCACAATGAGCAGTTCTTC.

In this sample, this clonotype turned up many times. The chain employs TRBV20-1 and TRBJ2-1; TRBD2 aligns across 7 bases. Trimming removed 6 bases from V and 4 bases from J; junction bases left unmatched: 15. The CDR3 has 16 amino acids. The V gene's germline CDR1 is DFQATT and CDR2 SNEGSKA (reference sequence). Written as DNA, the CDR3 is TGCAGTGCAACCCCCCCGGGTGCGGGAGCATACAATGAGCAGTTCTTC. Residues: CSATPPGAGAYNEQFF.

The gene calls are TRBV6-5 and TRBJ1-1; maybe TRBD1 (5 bases). The CDR3 runs to 16 residues. The V end lost 1 base, the J end lost 1 base, and 13 bases lay between the germline ends. In germline, CDR1 is MNHEY, CDR2 SVGAGI. The CDR3, as DNA: TGTGCCAGCAGTTACTTTTACAGGTCCCCGAACACTGAAGCTTTCTTT. Amino acids: CASSYFYRSPNTEAFF.

This clonotype was recorded many times. The chain is built from TRBV20-1 and TRBJ2-3; weak D call: TRBD1 (6 bases). The CDR3 is made up of 12 amino acids. Germline CDR1 and CDR2: DFQATT and SNEGSKA (reference sequence). V was shortened by 3 bases and J by 5 bases, with 9 bases between the two germline ends. CDR3 DNA sequence: TGCAGTGCTAGGGGGGCGCGAGATACGCAGTATTTT. Translation gives CSARGARDTQYF.

The chain joins TRBV24-1 to TRBJ2-5; the D gene is possibly TRBD2 (5 bases). The CDR3 is 13 amino acids. V lost 5 bases and J 7 bases, leaving 13 bases between the germline ends. Germline V gene data show CDR1 as KGHDR and CDR2 as SFDVKD. CDR3 region: CATSARGKGTQYF. In DNA form, the CDR3 reads TGTGCCACCAGTGCTAGAGGGAAAGGGACCCAGTACTTC.

This clonotype was counted between two and nine times. CDR3 coding DNA: TGTGCCAGCAGTTACGGACAGAATCAGCCCCAGCATTTT. Its translation is CASSYGQNQPQHF. The chain links TRBV6-6 to TRBJ1-5, with D perhaps matching TRBD1 (6 bases). CDR3 length: 13 amino acids. Germline values: CDR1 MNHNY, CDR2 SVGAGI (reference sequence). The germline V and J ends were trimmed by 2 bases and 4 bases, with 6 bases remaining between them.

This clonotype was found a few times. The genes are TRBV12-3 or TRBV12-4 and TRBJ2-3; 7 nucleotides line up with TRBD2. The CDR3 is 15 residues long. V dropped 5 bases and J dropped 2; count of bases not matched to a gene: 7. CDR3 in DNA: TGTGCCAGCAGTCCACCGGGGGGAGTCACAGATACGCAGTATTTT. This translates into CASSPPGGVTDTQYF.

V usage is TRBV29-1 and J usage is TRBJ2-1; 7 nucleotides align to TRBD1. The CDR3 consists of 17 residues. Unmatched junction bases numbered 17, after V lost 7 bases and J lost 2 bases. Germline CDR1 SQVTM, CDR2 ANQGSEA. The CDR3 reads CSATGKGRDNTYNEQFF. The CDR3 bases are TGCAGCGCGACAGGGAAAGGGCGAGATAATACCTACAATGAGCAGTTCTTC.

This clonotype was recorded many times. The chain combines TRBV10-3 with TRBJ2-5, with D perhaps TRBD2 (7 bases). Germline loops: CDR1 ENHRY, CDR2 SYGVKD. The CDR3 is 14 amino acids. The V end was cut by 10 bases, the J end by 4 bases, with 19 bases between. For the CDR3, the DNA is TGTGCCACGGGGCTAGCGGAGGGGGGAGAGACCCAGTACTTC. Its protein is CATGLAEGGETQYF.

This rearrangement joins TRBV11-2 to TRBJ2-1, with TRBD2 matching over 9 bases. The germline gives CDR1 SGHAT, CDR2 FQNNGV. The CDR3 consists of 16 residues. V lost 5 bases to trimming and J lost 8 bases; unmatched junction nucleotides: 13. The chain's CDR3 is CASSPTGREGRDEQFF. In DNA form, the CDR3 reads TGTGCCAGCAGCCCCACGGGGCGGGAGGGCCGGGATGAGCAGTTCTTC.

In its sample, this clonotype was seen many times. This sequence joins TRBV5-1 and TRBJ2-2; D gene ambiguous. Trimming stripped 0 bases from V and 4 bases from J, with 10 bases between. Looked up from germline, CDR1 is SGHRS and CDR2 is YFSETQ. The CDR3 runs to 15 residues. The DNA for the CDR3 is TGCGCCAGCAGCTTGGGGTTCACCGTCACCGGGGAGCTGTTTTTT. Translation gives CASSLGFTVTGELFF.

This clonotype was recorded many times. CDR3 loop: CASSVGTNYNEQFF. The DNA of the CDR3 is TGTGCCAGCAGCGTAGGGACAAACTACAATGAGCAGTTCTTC. The chain combines TRBV9 with TRBJ2-1, with D perhaps matching TRBD1 (5 bases). The germline V and J ends were trimmed by 0 bases and 3 bases, with 7 bases remaining between them. Germline V gene data show CDR1 as SGDLS and CDR2 as YYNGEE. The CDR3 runs to 14 residues.

This clonotype was seen ten or more times. J is TRBJ1-2 and V is TRBV30; 7 bases are shared with TRBD1. The junction had 3 bases not matched to a gene; V was cut back by 0 bases and J by 5 bases. The V gene's germline CDR1 is GTSNPN and CDR2 SVGIG (reference sequence). CDR3 length equals 13 residues. CDR3 bases: TGTGCCTGGAGTGTACAGGGGCCGTATGGCTACACCTTC. The encoded protein is CAWSVQGPYGYTF.

The chain couples TRBV6-4 to TRBJ2-3; 12 positions match TRBD2. The V gene end was trimmed by 5 bases and the J gene end by 11 bases; junction bases not matched to a gene: 8. The germline V gene has CDR1 MRHNA and CDR2 SNTAGT. The CDR3 is made up of 14 amino acids. Here the CDR3 DNA reads TGTGCCAGCAGTCCACTAGCGGGAGGAGGAGTGCAGTATTTT. It specifies CASSPLAGGGVQYF.

CDR3 residues: CSAAGPYYEQYF. CDR3 coding DNA: TGCAGTGCCGCCGGACCCTACTACGAGCAGTACTTC. The rearrangement links TRBV20-1 to TRBJ2-7; D is undetermined. The CDR3 spans 12 residues. Trimming stripped 6 bases from V and 3 bases from J, with 12 bases between. Germline CDR1 reads DFQATT; CDR2 reads SNEGSKA (reference sequence).

This rearrangement joins TRBV5-1 to TRBJ2-1; 8 bases map to TRBD2. Germline CDR1 and CDR2: SGHRS and YFSETQ. The CDR3 extends over 16 amino acids. Trimming removed 5 bases from V and 6 bases from J; junction bases left unmatched: 13. The CDR3 bases are TGCGCCAGCAGTCCTGCGGGGACTAGGAGTCTCAATGAGCAGTTCTTC. This codes for CASSPAGTRSLNEQFF.

V usage is TRBV20-1 and J usage is TRBJ2-7; D may be TRBD2 (5 bases). The germline gives CDR1 DFQATT, CDR2 SNEGSKA (reference sequence). The CDR3 loop spans 13 amino acids. The ends were cut back, 7 bases at V and 2 bases at J, with 15 bases in the middle. CDR3 nucleotide sequence: TGCAGTGGGAGGCCTCCCCACCCCTACGAGCAGTACTTC. Residues: CSGRPPHPYEQYF.

This chain connects TRBV6-5 to TRBJ2-7, with D unresolved. Germline assignment: CDR1 MNHEY and CDR2 SVGAGI. The CDR3 length is 15 residues. V was shortened by 2 bases and J by 0 bases, with 11 bases between the two germline ends. CDR3 nucleotide sequence: TGTGCCAGCAGTTACGGGCAGCTTTCCTCCTACGAGCAGTACTTC. This codes for CASSYGQLSSYEQYF.

This clonotype was detected once. CDR3 in DNA: TGTGCCAGCTCACCTTCCGACTATGGCTACACCTTC. Protein product: CASSPSDYGYTF. V usage is TRBV18 and J usage is TRBJ1-2; unclear D gene. The CDR3 runs to 12 residues. The V end lost 3 bases, the J end lost 3 bases, and 5 bases lay between the germline ends. Germline assignment: CDR1 KGHSH and CDR2 LQKENI.

This clonotype was seen a handful of times. The gene calls are TRBV2 and TRBJ2-2; D ambiguous. The length of the CDR3 is 13 residues. CDR1 SNHLY and CDR2 FYNNEI come from the germline V gene. Trimming left V 5 bases short and J 3 bases short, with 7 bases between. Here the CDR3 DNA reads TGTGCCAGCAGTTCGACTCACACCGGGGAGCTGTTTTTT. This encodes CASSSTHTGELFF. The full variable domain, completed using reference TRBV2 and TRBJ2-2, is EPEVTQTPSHQVTQMGQEVILRCVPISNHLYFYWYRQILGQKVEFLVSFYNNEISEKSEIFDDQFSVERPDGSNFTLKIRSTKLEDSAMYFCASSSTHTGELFFGEGSRLTVL.